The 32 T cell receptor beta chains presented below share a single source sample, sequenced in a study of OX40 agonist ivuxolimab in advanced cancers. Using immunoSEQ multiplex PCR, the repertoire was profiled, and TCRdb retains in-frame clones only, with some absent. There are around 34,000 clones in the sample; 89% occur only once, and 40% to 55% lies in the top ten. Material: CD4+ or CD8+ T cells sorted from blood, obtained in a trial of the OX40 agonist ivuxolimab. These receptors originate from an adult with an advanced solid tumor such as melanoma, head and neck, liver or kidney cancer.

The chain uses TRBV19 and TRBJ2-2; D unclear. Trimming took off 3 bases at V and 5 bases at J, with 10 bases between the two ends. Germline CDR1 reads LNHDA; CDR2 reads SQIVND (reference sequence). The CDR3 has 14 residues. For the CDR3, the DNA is TGTGCCAGTAGTATCATCTTGATGACCGGGGAGCTGTTTTTT. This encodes CASSIILMTGELFF.

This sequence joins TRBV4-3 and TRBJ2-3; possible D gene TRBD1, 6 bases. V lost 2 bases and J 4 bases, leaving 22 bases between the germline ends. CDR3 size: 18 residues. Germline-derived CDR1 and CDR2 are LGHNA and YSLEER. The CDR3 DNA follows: TGCGCCAGCAGCCAAAAACTGGACAGACCAAGTGGGGCAGATACGCAGTATTTT. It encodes CASSQKLDRPSGADTQYF.

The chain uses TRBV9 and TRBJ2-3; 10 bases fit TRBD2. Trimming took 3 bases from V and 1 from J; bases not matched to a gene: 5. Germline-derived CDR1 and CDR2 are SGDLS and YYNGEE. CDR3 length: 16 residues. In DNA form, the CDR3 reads TGTGCCAGCAGCGCGGAGCTAGCGGGGGGCACAGATACGCAGTATTTT. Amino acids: CASSAELAGGTDTQYF.

CDR3 DNA sequence: TGTGCCTGGGTCTACAAGCACACTTATGGCTACACCTTC. Translated, it gives CAWVYKHTYGYTF. The chain carries TRBV30 and TRBJ1-2; the D is unclear. With 5 bases removed from V and 5 bases from J, the gap between germline ends came to 15 bases. CDR1 is GTSNPN, CDR2 SVGIG, per germline (reference sequence). CDR3 length: 13 amino acids.

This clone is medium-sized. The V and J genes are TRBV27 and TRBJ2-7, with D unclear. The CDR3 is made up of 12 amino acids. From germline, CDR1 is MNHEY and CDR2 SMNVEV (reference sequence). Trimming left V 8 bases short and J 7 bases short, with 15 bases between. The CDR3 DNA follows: TGTGCCAGCGCCTTTCCCGGTGCGGAGCAGTACTTC. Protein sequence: CASAFPGAEQYF.

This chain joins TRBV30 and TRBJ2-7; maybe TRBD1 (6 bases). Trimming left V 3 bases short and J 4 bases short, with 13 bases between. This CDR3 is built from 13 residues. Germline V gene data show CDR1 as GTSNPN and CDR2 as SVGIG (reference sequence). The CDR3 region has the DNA TGTGCCTGGAGCCCAATACAGGGATACGAGCAGTACTTC. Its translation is CAWSPIQGYEQYF. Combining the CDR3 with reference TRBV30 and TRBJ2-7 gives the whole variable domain SQTIHQWPATLVQPVGSPLSLECTVEGTSNPNLYWYRQAAGRGLQLLFYSVGIGQISSEVPQNLSASRPQDRQFILSSKKLLLSDSGFYLCAWSPIQGYEQYFGPGTRLTVT.

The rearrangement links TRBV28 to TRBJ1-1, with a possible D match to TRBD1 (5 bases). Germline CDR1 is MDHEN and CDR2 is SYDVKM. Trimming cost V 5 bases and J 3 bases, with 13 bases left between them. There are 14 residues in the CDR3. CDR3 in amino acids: CASSALGGDTEAFF. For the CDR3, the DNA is TGTGCCAGCAGTGCTCTCGGGGGGGACACTGAAGCTTTCTTT.

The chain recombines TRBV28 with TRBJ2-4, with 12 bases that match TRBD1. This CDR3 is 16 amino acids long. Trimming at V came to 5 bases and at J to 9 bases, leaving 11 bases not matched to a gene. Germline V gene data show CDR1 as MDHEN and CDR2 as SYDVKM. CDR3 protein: CASSTGDRGLGGIQYF. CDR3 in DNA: TGTGCCAGCAGTACCGGGGACAGGGGGCTAGGTGGCATTCAGTACTTC.

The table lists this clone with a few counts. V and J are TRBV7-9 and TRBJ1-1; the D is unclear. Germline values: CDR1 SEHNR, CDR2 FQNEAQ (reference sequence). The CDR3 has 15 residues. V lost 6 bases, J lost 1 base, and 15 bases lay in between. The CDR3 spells CASRPTGRENTEAFF. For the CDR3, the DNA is TGTGCCAGCAGACCCACCGGACGGGAGAACACTGAAGCTTTCTTT.

This CDR3 reads CASSRPNNSPLHF. CDR3 nucleotides: TGTGCCAGCAGCCGTCCGAATAATTCACCCCTCCACTTT. The chain links TRBV7-2 to TRBJ1-6, with D uncertain. V lost 5 bases and J 5 bases, leaving 7 bases between the germline ends. The CDR3 has 13 amino acids. Germline V gives CDR1 SGHTA, CDR2 FQGNSA.

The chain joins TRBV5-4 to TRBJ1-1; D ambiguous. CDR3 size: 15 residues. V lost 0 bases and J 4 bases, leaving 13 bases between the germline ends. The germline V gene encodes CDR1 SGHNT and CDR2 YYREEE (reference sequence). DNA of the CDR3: TGTGCCAGCAGCTTGGCTCAAGGATATGGCACTGAAGCTTTCTTT. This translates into CASSLAQGYGTEAFF. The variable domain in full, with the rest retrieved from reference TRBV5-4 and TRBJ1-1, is ETGVTQSPTHLIKTRGQQVTLRCSSQSGHNTVSWYQQALGQGPQFIFQYYREEENGRGNFPPRFSGLQFPNYSSELNVNALELDDSALYLCASSLAQGYGTEAFFGQGTRLTVV.

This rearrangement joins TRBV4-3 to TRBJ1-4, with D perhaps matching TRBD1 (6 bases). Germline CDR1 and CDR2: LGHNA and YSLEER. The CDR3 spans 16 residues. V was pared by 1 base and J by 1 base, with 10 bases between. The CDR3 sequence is CASSQAEGGTNEKLFF. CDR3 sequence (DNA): TGCGCCAGCAGCCAAGCGGAAGGGGGAACTAATGAAAAACTGTTTTTT.

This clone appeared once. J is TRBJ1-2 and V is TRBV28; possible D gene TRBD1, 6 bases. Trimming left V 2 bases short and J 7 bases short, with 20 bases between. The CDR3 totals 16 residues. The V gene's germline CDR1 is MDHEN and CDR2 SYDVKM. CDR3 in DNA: TGTGCCAGCAGTTTAAGCGGTGTAGGGGGTTTGGGTGGCTACACCTTC. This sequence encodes CASSLSGVGGLGGYTF.

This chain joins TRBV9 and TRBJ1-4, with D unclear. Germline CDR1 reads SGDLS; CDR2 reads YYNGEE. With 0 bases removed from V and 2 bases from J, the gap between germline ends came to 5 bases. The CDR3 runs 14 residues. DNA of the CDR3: TGTGCCAGCAGCGTAGCCGGGACTAATGAAAAACTGTTTTTT. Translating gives CASSVAGTNEKLFF.

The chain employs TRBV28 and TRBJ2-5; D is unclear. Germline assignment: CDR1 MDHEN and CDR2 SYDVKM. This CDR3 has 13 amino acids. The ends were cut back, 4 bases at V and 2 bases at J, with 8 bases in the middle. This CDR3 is CASSWSLQETQYF. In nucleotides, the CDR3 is TGTGCCAGCAGTTGGAGTCTTCAAGAGACCCAGTACTTC.

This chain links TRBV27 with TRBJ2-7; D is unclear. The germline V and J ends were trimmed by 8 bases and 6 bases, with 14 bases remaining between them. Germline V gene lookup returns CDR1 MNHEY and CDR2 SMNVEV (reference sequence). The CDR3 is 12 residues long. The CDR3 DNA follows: TGTGCCAGCTCTTTCAGCACTCGCGAGCAGTACTTC. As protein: CASSFSTREQYF.

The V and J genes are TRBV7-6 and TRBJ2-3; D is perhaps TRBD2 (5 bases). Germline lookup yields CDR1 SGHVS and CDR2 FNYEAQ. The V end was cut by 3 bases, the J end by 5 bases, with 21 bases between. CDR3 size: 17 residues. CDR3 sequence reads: CASSLPTPQAVIDTQYF. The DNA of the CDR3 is TGTGCCAGCAGCTTGCCCACCCCTCAAGCGGTCATAGATACGCAGTATTTT.

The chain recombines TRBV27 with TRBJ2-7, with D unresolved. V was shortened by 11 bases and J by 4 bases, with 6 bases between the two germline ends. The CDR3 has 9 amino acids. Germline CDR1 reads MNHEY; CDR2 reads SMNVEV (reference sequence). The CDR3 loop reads CAGPYEQYF. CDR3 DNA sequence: TGTGCCGGCCCATACGAGCAGTACTTC.

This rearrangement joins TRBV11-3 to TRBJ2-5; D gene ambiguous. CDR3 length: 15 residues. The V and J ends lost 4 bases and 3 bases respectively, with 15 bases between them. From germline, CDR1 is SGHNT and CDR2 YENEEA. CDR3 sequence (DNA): TGTGCCAGCAGCTCCCCCAATGACGCCGAAGAGACCCAGTACTTC. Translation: CASSSPNDAEETQYF.

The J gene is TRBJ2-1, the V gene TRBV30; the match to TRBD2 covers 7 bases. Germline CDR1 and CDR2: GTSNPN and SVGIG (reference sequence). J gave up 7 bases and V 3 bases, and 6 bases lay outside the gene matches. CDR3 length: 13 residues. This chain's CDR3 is CAWSRGVRNEQFF. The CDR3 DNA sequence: TGTGCCTGGAGCCGGGGGGTCCGAAATGAGCAGTTCTTC.

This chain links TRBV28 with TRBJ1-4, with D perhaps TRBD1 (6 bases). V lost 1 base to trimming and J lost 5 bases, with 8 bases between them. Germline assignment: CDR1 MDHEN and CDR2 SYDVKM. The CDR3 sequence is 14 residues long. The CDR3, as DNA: TGTGCCAGCAGTTTATTAGGGGGAAATGAAAAACTGTTTTTT. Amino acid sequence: CASSLLGGNEKLFF.

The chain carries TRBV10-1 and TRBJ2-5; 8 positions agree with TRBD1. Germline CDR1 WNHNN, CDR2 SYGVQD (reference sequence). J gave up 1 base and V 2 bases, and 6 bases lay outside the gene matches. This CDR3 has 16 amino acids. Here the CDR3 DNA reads TGCGCCAGCAGTGAGATAGGGCAGGGGGCCCAAGAGACCCAGTACTTC. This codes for CASSEIGQGAQETQYF.

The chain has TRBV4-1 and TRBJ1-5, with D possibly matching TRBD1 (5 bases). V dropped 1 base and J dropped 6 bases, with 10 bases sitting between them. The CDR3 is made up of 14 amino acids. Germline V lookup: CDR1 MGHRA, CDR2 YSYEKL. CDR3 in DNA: TGCGCCAGCAGCCAAGTGGCGGGGGGTCAGCCCCAGCATTTT. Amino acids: CASSQVAGGQPQHF.

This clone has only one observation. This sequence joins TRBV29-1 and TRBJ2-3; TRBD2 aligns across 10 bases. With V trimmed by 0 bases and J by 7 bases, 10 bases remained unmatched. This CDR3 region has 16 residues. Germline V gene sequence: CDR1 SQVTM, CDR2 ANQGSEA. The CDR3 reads CSVEDVTSGPSYTQYF. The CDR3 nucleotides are TGCAGCGTTGAAGATGTGACTAGCGGGCCTTCTTATACGCAGTATTTT.

The CDR3 nucleotides read TGTGCCAGGGCGGCCCCTCTCTCCAATGAGCAGTTCTTC. Its translation: CARAAPLSNEQFF. The chain uses TRBV2 and TRBJ2-1, with unresolved D. The CDR3 spans 13 residues. Germline V lookup: CDR1 SNHLY, CDR2 FYNNEI. The V end lost 9 bases, the J end lost 6 bases, and 15 bases lay between the germline ends.

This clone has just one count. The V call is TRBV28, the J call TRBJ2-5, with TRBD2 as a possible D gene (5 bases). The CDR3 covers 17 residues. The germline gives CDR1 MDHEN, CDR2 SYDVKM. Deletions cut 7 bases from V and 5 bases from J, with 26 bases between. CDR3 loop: CASKRLEGPRRSETQYF. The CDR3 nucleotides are TGTGCCAGCAAGCGCCTCGAGGGCCCCCGGCGCTCGGAGACCCAGTACTTC.

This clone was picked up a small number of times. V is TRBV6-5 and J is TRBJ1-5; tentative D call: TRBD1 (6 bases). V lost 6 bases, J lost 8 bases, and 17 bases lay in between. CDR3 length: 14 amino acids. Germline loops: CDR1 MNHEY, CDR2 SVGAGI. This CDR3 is CASSSGVAEEPQHF. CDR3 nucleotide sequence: TGTGCCAGCAGCTCAGGGGTAGCAGAGGAGCCCCAGCATTTT.

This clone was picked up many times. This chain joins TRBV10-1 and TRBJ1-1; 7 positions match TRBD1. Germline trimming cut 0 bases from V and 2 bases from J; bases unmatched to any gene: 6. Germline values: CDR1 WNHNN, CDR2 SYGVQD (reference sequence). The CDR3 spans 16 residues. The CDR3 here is CASSESGGGLNTEAFF. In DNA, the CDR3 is TGCGCCAGCAGTGAGTCAGGGGGCGGATTAAACACTGAAGCTTTCTTT.

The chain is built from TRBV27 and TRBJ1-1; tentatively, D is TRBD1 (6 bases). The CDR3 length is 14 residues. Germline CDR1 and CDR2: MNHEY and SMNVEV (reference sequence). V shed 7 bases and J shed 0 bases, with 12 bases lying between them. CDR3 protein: CASKAGVVNTEAFF. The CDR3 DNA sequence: TGTGCCAGCAAGGCAGGGGTAGTGAACACTGAAGCTTTCTTT.

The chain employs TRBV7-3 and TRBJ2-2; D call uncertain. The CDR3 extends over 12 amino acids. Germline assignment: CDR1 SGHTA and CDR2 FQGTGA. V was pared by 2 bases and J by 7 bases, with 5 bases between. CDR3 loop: CASSLLGGELFF. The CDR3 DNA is TGTGCCAGCAGCTTACTAGGCGGGGAGCTGTTTTTT.

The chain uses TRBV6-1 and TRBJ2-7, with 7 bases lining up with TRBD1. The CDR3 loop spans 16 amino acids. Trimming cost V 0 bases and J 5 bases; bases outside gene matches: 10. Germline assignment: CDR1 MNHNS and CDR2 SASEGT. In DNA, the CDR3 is TGTGCCAGCAGTGAAGCTTTACAGGGGCTGTTCAACGAGCAGTACTTC. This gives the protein CASSEALQGLFNEQYF.

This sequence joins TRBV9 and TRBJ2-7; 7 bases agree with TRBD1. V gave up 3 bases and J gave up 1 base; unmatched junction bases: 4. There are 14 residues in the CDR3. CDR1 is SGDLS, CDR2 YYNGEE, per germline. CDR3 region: CASSGGTDSYEQYF. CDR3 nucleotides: TGTGCCAGCAGCGGGGGGACAGATTCCTACGAGCAGTACTTC. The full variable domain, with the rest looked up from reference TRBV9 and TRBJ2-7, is DSGVTQTPKHLITATGQRVTLRCSPRSGDLSVYWYQQSLDQGLQFLIQYYNGEERAKGNILERFSAQQFPDLHSELNLSSLELGDSALYFCASSGGTDSYEQYFGPGTRLTVT.